The 10 T cell receptor beta chains reported below all come from one sample, sequenced in a study of blood T cell repertoires in COVID-19. Sequenced by immunoSEQ multiplex PCR; TCRdb stores in-frame clones only, minus some. This sample has 70,000 or so clones, with more than 75% found just once. The sequencing sample was made of peripheral blood. Receptors originate from a human donor in a cohort sampled during active COVID-19.

CDR3 residues: CATSATTGYQETQYF. In DNA, the CDR3 is TGTGCCACCAGTGCCACAACAGGGTACCAAGAGACCCAGTACTTC. The genes are TRBV24-1 and TRBJ2-5, with D tentatively TRBD1 (6 bases). Deletions cut 5 bases from V and 0 bases from J, with 12 bases between. This CDR3 region has 15 residues. Germline CDR1 KGHDR, CDR2 SFDVKD.

The chain is built from TRBV5-6 and TRBJ2-7; 7 bases match TRBD1. Germline V gives CDR1 SGHDT, CDR2 YYEEEE. The V segment lost 2 bases and the J segment 3 bases; nucleotides outside the gene matches: 5. This CDR3 is 14 amino acids long. The CDR3 DNA follows: TGTGCCAGCAGCTTTGGGACAGAGAACTACGAGCAGTACTTC. Residues: CASSFGTENYEQYF.

This clone was found once. The chain employs TRBV6-5 and TRBJ1-4; TRBD1 aligns across 8 bases. This CDR3 is built from 15 residues. Trimming took 6 bases from V and 3 from J; bases not matched to a gene: 6. Germline CDR1 reads MNHEY; CDR2 reads SVGAGI. The CDR3, as DNA: TGTGCCAGCAGAGGGACAGGTGGATCTAATGAAAAACTGTTTTTT. It encodes CASRGTGGSNEKLFF.

The genes are TRBV5-6 and TRBJ1-2; 11 positions match TRBD1. Trimming cost V 2 bases and J 4 bases; bases outside gene matches: 4. Germline V gene sequence: CDR1 SGHDT, CDR2 YYEEEE. The CDR3 is 15 amino acids. CDR3 in DNA: TGTGCCAGCAGCTTTAGGACAGGGGGCGCCTATGGCTACACCTTC. This codes for CASSFRTGGAYGYTF. Looking up the rest from reference TRBV5-6 and TRBJ1-2 gives the full variable domain: DAGVTQSPTHLIKTRGQQVTLRCSPKSGHDTVSWYQQALGQGPQFIFQYYEEEERQRGNFPDRFSGHQFPNYSSELNVNALLLGDSALYLCASSFRTGGAYGYTFGSGTRLTVV.

The chain employs TRBV7-9 and TRBJ2-7; D is possibly TRBD2 (6 bases). The CDR3 spans 13 residues. Trimming cost V 5 bases and J 6 bases, with 14 bases left between them. CDR1 is SEHNR, CDR2 FQNEAQ, per germline (reference sequence). CDR3 region: CASSPSGGSEQYF. As DNA, the CDR3 is TGTGCCAGCAGCCCTAGTGGAGGGTCCGAGCAGTACTTC.

This chain joins TRBV7-3 and TRBJ2-2; 8 bases align to TRBD1. V trimming: 5 bases; J trimming: 6 bases; junction bases outside the gene matches: 2. From germline, CDR1 is SGHTA and CDR2 FQGTGA. This CDR3 comprises 13 residues. In DNA, the CDR3 is TGTGCCAGCAGCCCCAGGGGGCCCGGGGAGCTGTTTTTT. Translating gives CASSPRGPGELFF.

The chain links TRBV28 to TRBJ2-1, with 7 bases aligning to TRBD1. V lost 5 bases to trimming and J lost 4 bases; unmatched junction nucleotides: 8. CDR1 MDHEN and CDR2 SYDVKM come from the germline V gene. This CDR3 is 15 amino acids long. CDR3 in DNA: TGTGCCAGCAGTCTAAGGGACAGAAGATACAATGAGCAGTTCTTC. It codes for CASSLRDRRYNEQFF.

The gene calls are TRBV7-9 and TRBJ2-3; D is undetermined. The germline V and J ends were trimmed by 2 bases and 3 bases, with 9 bases remaining between them. The CDR3 is 14 amino acids. Germline CDR1 reads SEHNR; CDR2 reads FQNEAQ (reference sequence). CDR3 sequence: CASSLSAATDTQYF. CDR3 DNA sequence: TGTGCCAGCAGCTTATCTGCGGCAACAGATACGCAGTATTTT.

This clone was counted a single time. The rearrangement uses TRBV5-8 and TRBJ2-1; 11 nucleotides align to TRBD2. J was trimmed by 0 bases and V by 5 bases; bases with no gene match: 7. There are 17 residues in the CDR3. Germline-derived CDR1 and CDR2 are SGHTS and YDEGEE. For the CDR3, the DNA is TGTGCCAGCAGGGAATTAGCGGGAGGGCTCTCCTACAATGAGCAGTTCTTC. Translating gives CASRELAGGLSYNEQFF. The whole variable domain, remainder taken from reference TRBV5-8 and TRBJ2-1, is EAGVTQSPTHLIKTRGQQATLRCSPISGHTSVYWYQQALGLGLQFLLWYDEGEERNRGNFPPRFSGRQFPNYSSELNVNALELEDSALYLCASRELAGGLSYNEQFFGPGTRLTVL.

J is TRBJ2-2 and V is TRBV9; D unclear. The germline V gene has CDR1 SGDLS and CDR2 YYNGEE. CDR3 length: 15 amino acids. V shed 2 bases and J shed 0 bases, with 8 bases lying between them. The CDR3: CASSVALANTGELFF. DNA for the CDR3: TGTGCCAGCAGCGTGGCTCTAGCGAACACCGGGGAGCTGTTTTTT.